This T cell receptor beta chain stems from a study of Tregs in tolerant kidney transplant recipients. Sequencing was performed with immunoSEQ multiplex PCR; in TCRdb, only in-frame clones are kept and a portion is missing. The data contain about 240,000 clones, about 86% of them singletons. Overall study results and limits: This study did not directly address biological reproducibility.

Thawed PBMCs were FACS-sorted into unstimulated CD4+CD25+CD127- regulatory T cells, CD4+CD25- non-regulatory cells, CD4 and CD8 cells. Details on this clone: The antigen remains undetermined.

CDR3 length: 14 amino acids. Per the germline V gene, CDR1 is SGHTA and CDR2 is FQGNSA. Trimming removed 0 bases at V and 3 bases at J, with 8 bases between. The source of this sequence is a human donor in good health. Sequenced input: CD4+ T cells from blood. V is TRBV7-2 and J is TRBJ1-1; D unclear. For the CDR3, the DNA is TGTGCCAGCAGCTTAGCAGGGTTCGACACTGAAGCTTTCTTT. Protein: CASSLAGFDTEAFF.